One sample yielded the 12 T cell receptor beta chains listed below, sequenced in a study of T cell changes during pregnancy in multiple sclerosis. Using immunoSEQ multiplex PCR, the repertoire was profiled, and TCRdb retains in-frame clones only, with some absent. The data show roughly 90,000 clones, 91% seen once. Sequencing was performed on peripheral blood, taken in the first trimester of pregnancy. The receptors were gathered from a female donor in good health, enrolled as a control in a pregnancy study.

The J gene is TRBJ1-1, the V gene TRBV6-5; a possible D gene is TRBD1 (6 bases). CDR1 is MNHEY, CDR2 SVGAGI, per germline. The CDR3 covers 14 residues. V was clipped by 4 bases and J by 5 bases, with 14 bases between them. The chain's CDR3 is CASSFDRRRTEAFF. Written as DNA, the CDR3 is TGTGCCAGCAGTTTTGACAGGCGTCGTACTGAAGCTTTCTTT.

The chain is built from TRBV5-4 and TRBJ2-3; 8 nucleotides line up with TRBD2. CDR1 is SGHNT and CDR2 is YYREEE in the germline V gene (reference sequence). Trimming removed 0 bases from V and 4 bases from J; junction bases left unmatched: 7. The CDR3 loop spans 16 amino acids. The CDR3 sequence is CASSLEPAGESDTQYF. Here the CDR3 DNA reads TGTGCCAGCAGCTTGGAGCCAGCGGGGGAGTCAGATACGCAGTATTTT.

The chain couples TRBV5-6 to TRBJ2-1, with D possibly being TRBD1 (6 bases). This CDR3 has 15 amino acids. Germline-derived CDR1 and CDR2 are SGHDT and YYEEEE. Trimming took off 5 bases at V and 5 bases at J, with 17 bases between the two ends. The CDR3 DNA reads TGTGCCAGCAGGCCTGACGACAGGAAAAACAATGAGCAGTTCTTC. It encodes CASRPDDRKNNEQFF.

This CDR3 is CASSFLTSSPELFF. For the CDR3, the DNA is TGTGCCAGCAGCTTCTTAACTTCCTCACCGGAGCTGTTTTTT. The chain is built from TRBV5-5 and TRBJ2-2; no reliable D call. Trimming took 2 bases from V and 10 from J, leaving 15 bases between them. This CDR3 contains 14 residues. CDR1 and CDR2 (germline): SGHKS, YYEKEE (reference sequence).

This sequence joins TRBV10-3 and TRBJ2-3, with D possibly TRBD2 on 5 matching bases. Germline CDR1 reads ENHRY; CDR2 reads SYGVKD. V dropped 7 bases and J dropped 0 bases, with 14 bases sitting between them. The CDR3 extends over 15 amino acids. The CDR3 protein is CAIKFGVDSTDTQYF. The CDR3 bases are TGTGCCATCAAATTCGGGGTTGACAGCACAGATACGCAGTATTTT.

The chain carries TRBV7-8 and TRBJ2-3, with a possible D match to TRBD1 (6 bases). This CDR3 region has 13 residues. V gave up 4 bases and J gave up 3 bases, with 8 bases separating them. Germline CDR1 and CDR2: SGHVS and FQNEAQ. The CDR3 spells CASSYGQTDTQYF. CDR3 sequence (DNA): TGTGCCAGCAGCTACGGACAGACAGATACGCAGTATTTT.

V gene TRBV11-2 combines with J gene TRBJ1-2, with unresolved D. The CDR3 loop spans 15 amino acids. V was trimmed by 5 bases and J by 4 bases, leaving 17 bases between them. The V gene's germline CDR1 is SGHAT and CDR2 FQNNGV. CDR3 protein: CASSAPPGIIYGYTF. The CDR3 region has the DNA TGTGCCAGCAGCGCCCCCCCGGGGATAATCTATGGCTACACCTTC.

V gene TRBV4-2 combines with J gene TRBJ2-7, with 7 bases that match TRBD2. Looked up from germline, CDR1 is LGHNA and CDR2 is YNFKEQ. The CDR3 is 15 residues long. V was pared by 0 bases and J by 0 bases, with 2 bases of the junction left unmatched. DNA for the CDR3: TGTGCCAGCAGCCAAGAGGGGACTATCTCCTACGAGCAGTACTTC. Translated: CASSQEGTISYEQYF.

The J gene is TRBJ2-4, the V gene TRBV6-5; D remains unclear. The CDR3 runs to 16 residues. Germline V gives CDR1 MNHEY, CDR2 SVGAGI. V lost 0 bases to trimming and J lost 0 bases, with 9 bases between them. The CDR3 nucleotides read TGTGCCAGCAGTTACTCGATGGCAGTAGCCAAAAACATTCAGTACTTC. This codes for CASSYSMAVAKNIQYF.

The chain recombines TRBV7-3 with TRBJ1-1; the D is unclear. Trimming shortened V by 4 bases and J by 9 bases, and 15 bases separated the two germline ends. The germline CDR1 and CDR2 sequences are SGHTA and FQGTGA. The CDR3 totals 13 residues. CDR3 sequence (DNA): TGTGCCAGCAGCTCTCAACAACACCCAAAAGCTTTCTTT. Residues: CASSSQQHPKAFF.

The DNA for the CDR3 is TGTGCCAGCAGCCCGGGGGGCGCGCGGATGAACACTGAAGCTTTCTTT. Its protein product is CASSPGGARMNTEAFF. The chain has TRBV7-2 and TRBJ1-1; possible D gene TRBD1, 6 bases. V was clipped by 5 bases and J by 0 bases, with 16 bases between them. The germline V gene encodes CDR1 SGHTA and CDR2 FQGNSA. The CDR3 covers 16 residues.

This sequence joins TRBV7-9 and TRBJ2-1, with 8 positions matching TRBD2. The CDR3 loop spans 16 amino acids. Germline trimming cut 5 bases from V and 9 bases from J; bases unmatched to any gene: 15. The germline V gene encodes CDR1 SEHNR and CDR2 FQNEAQ (reference sequence). The CDR3 sequence: CASSTLRGGGPVEQFF. The DNA of the CDR3 is TGTGCCAGCAGCACGCTAAGGGGCGGGGGGCCTGTTGAGCAGTTCTTC.